The entry below gives a single TCR beta chain sequence along with its context. The patients sequenced had a carbamazepine-induced Stevens-Johnson syndrome or toxic epidermal necrolysis reaction. These data belong to a study of T cells in severe cutaneous drug reactions. TCR subtype-specific primers in iRepertoire multiplex PCR prepared libraries for bulk and single-cell sequencing. No DNA is given; TCRdb re-called the multiplex PCR reads and lists each CDR3 protein once. The sample table includes thousands of distinct CDR3 sequences. CDR3 length: 13 amino acids. From germline, CDR1 is DFQATT and CDR2 SNEGSKA (reference sequence).

The sequencing sample was made of cells from a skin blister. This chain connects TRBV20-1 to TRBJ2-7; TCRdb calls TRBD2, which cannot be checked without DNA. The sequence came from a human donor with toxic epidermal necrolysis, a severe cutaneous drug reaction. CDR3 region: CSAVGLPTYEQYF.